Below, 5 T cell receptor beta chains from the same sample are listed, as sequenced in a study of human T cells and chemical hapten exposure. Documented time point: pre-sensitization, week 0. The treatment here: therapeutic diphenylcyclopropenone sensitization with weekly scalp DPC. TCRdb processed the RACE reads anew with MiXCR; each CDR3 protein has one entry. The sample holds around 57,000 distinct CDR3 sequences, about 11% seen once. The sample here was whole blood, taken in connection with sensitization to the hapten diphenylcyclopropenone (DPC). These receptors all stem from a woman aged 35 to 49 with alopecia areata. Some clones in this sample may be carry-over from other donors' samples.

CDR3 amino acids: CASSQVILAGYNEQFF. The CDR3 DNA reads TGTGCCAGCAGCCAAGTTATCCTAGCGGGGTACAATGAGCAGTTCTTC. The rearrangement joins TRBV3-1 to TRBJ2-1, with 9 nucleotides matching TRBD2. Germline CDR1 and CDR2: LGHDT and YNNKEL (reference sequence). The CDR3 spans 16 residues. J gave up 4 bases and V 1 base, and 5 bases lay outside the gene matches.

This clonotype was seen many times. This chain uses TRBV6-5 with TRBJ2-7, with 8 nucleotides matching TRBD2. The CDR3 extends over 17 amino acids. V trimming: 0 bases; J trimming: 1 base; junction bases outside the gene matches: 8. The germline CDR1 and CDR2 sequences are MNHEY and SVGAGI. CDR3 DNA: TGTGCCAGCAGTTACTCGATACGCCTAGCGGGTTCCTACGAGCAGTACTTC. Protein: CASSYSIRLAGSYEQYF.

The V and J genes are TRBV7-9 and TRBJ1-1, with D possibly TRBD1 on 6 matching bases. The CDR3 extends over 14 amino acids. The ends were cut back, 3 bases at V and 7 bases at J, with 15 bases in the middle. Germline V gives CDR1 SEHNR, CDR2 FQNEAQ (reference sequence). Written as DNA, the CDR3 is TGTGCCAGCAGCTTCCCCCAGGGGCGGGATGAAGCTTTCTTT. It codes for CASSFPQGRDEAFF.

This clonotype was observed a few times. The rearrangement joins TRBV12-5 to TRBJ2-7, with TRBD1 matching 9 bases. Losses at the gene ends were 2 bases for V and 4 bases for J; bases not matched to a gene: 6. Per the germline V gene, CDR1 is LGHNT and CDR2 is FRNRAP. The CDR3 spans 15 residues. The CDR3 is CASGLRQGVPYEQYF. The CDR3 DNA sequence: TGTGCTAGTGGTTTGAGACAGGGGGTCCCGTACGAGCAGTACTTC.

V gene TRBV5-1 combines with J gene TRBJ2-7, with D maybe TRBD2 (7 bases). CDR3 length: 15 residues. The V gene's germline CDR1 is SGHRS and CDR2 YFSETQ. Trimming pared 1 base from V and 3 bases from J, leaving 14 bases between. CDR3 in amino acids: CASSLLGGGGYEQYF. The DNA for the CDR3 is TGCGCCAGCAGCTTGCTCGGGGGAGGGGGCTACGAGCAGTACTTC. Complete variable domain (other parts from reference TRBV5-1 and TRBJ2-7): KAGVTQTPRYLIKTRGQQVTLSCSPISGHRSVSWYQQTPGQGLQFLFEYFSETQRNKGNFPGRFSGRQFSNSRSEMNVSTLELGDSALYLCASSLLGGGGYEQYFGPGTRLTVT.